This TCR beta chain was recovered during a study of lymphopenia after photon versus proton radiotherapy. TCRdb's copy holds only in-frame clones and misses some; the assay was immunoSEQ multiplex PCR. The repertoire holds tens of thousands of clones, approximately 90% seen once, with approximately 2.6% in the top ten. Study observations and caveats: Photon-treated patients lost naive T cells and TCR diversity; proton-treated stayed stable. Authors raise, but do not show, better survival with proton therapy.

Details on this clone: Its antigen remains unidentified.

Trimming cost V 0 bases and J 4 bases, with 15 bases left between them. This CDR3 comprises 17 residues. The germline CDR1 and CDR2 sequences are SGHNT and YENEEA. The V gene is TRBV11-3, the J gene TRBJ2-2, with D possibly called TRBD1 or TRBD2 (5 bases each). This specimen was peripheral blood, taken from a patient treated with photon-based radiotherapy. The source of this sequence is a woman in her 70s with pancreatic cancer. The CDR3 spells CASSLEGVSNSTGELFF. CDR3 in DNA: TGTGCCAGCAGCTTAGAGGGGGTCTCGAATAGCACCGGGGAGCTGTTTTTT. Full variable domain (outside the CDR3, taken from reference TRBV11-3 and TRBJ2-2): EAGVVQSPRYKIIEKKQPVAFWCNPISGHNTLYWYLQNLGQGPELLIRYENEEAVDDSQLPKDRFSAERLKGVDSTLKIQPAELGDSAVYLCASSLEGVSNSTGELFFGEGSRLTVL.